This T cell receptor beta chain was retrieved from a study of shared clonotypes between healthy human individuals (dated by TCRdb to the early 2020s). Broadly, across the study: A few men and two women, aged 18 to 49 years, made up the cohort. For each donor, CD4 naive and CD4 memory were each given three plates, CD8 naive was given two plates, and CD8 memory was given one plate. Blood TCR repertoires of roughly five healthy adults were deeply sequenced to estimate repertoire size and the extent of clonotype sharing between individuals. To increase sequencing depth and limit assay-specific biases, TCR repertoire library preparation and sequencing were carried out by different laboratories using diverse techniques. Each donor's leukapheresis produced roughly between about 0.8 and 8.9 billion PBMCs.

Including cysteine and phenylalanine, the CDR3 has 15 amino acids. Just CDR3 DNA is preserved here, 45 bases in frame from base 1. V and J lose 4 bases and 4 bases, and a span of 16 bases separates them. Taken from the germline V gene, the CDR1 and CDR2 loops are MDHEN and SYDVKM. Using the deep immunoSEQ assay, TCR CDR3 regions were amplified from genomic DNA by multiplex PCR. Genomic DNA extracted from each cell subset was distributed evenly over all wells of several immunoSEQ 96-well plates, and each plate served as one replicate. For sorted subsets, 200 to 250 ng of genomic DNA, equivalent to some 30,000 T cell genomes, went into each replicate PCR. The purified libraries were quantified using a Qubit 3.0 fluorometer, sized with a Bioanalyzer 2100, and then quantified again using the KAPA Library Quantification kit. Every immunoSEQ 96-well plate was sequenced on a dedicated single-read 150-cycle Illumina NextSeq 550 flow cell. The paper's data handling went like this. Because the immunoSEQ output included only junctional sequences and no quality scores, the filtering could not be the same as the filtering used for full-length reads. To assign V/J genes and CDR3, sequences were annotated against IMGT germline references using PyIR, a Python wrapper for IgBLAST v1.9. Any read was removed if the V/J assignment was weak (E-value above 1e-6), the CDR3 was missing, or the read contained stop codons, out-of-frame junctions, or ambiguous translated residues. A V3J clonotype was defined by an identical inferred V gene, J gene, and CDR3 amino acid sequence. Percentage overlap between repertoires was computed as shared unique clonotypes divided by the size of the smaller repertoire. Richness of each repertoire was evaluated using RTK rarefaction, the Chao1 estimator, and Recon v2.1 estimates of unobserved clonotypes. Generation probabilities were computed with OLGA for all TCRbeta clonotypes obtained by the gDNA method from a handful of donors. Held by TCRdb, this immuneACCESS table contains in-frame sequences only and omits some clones. Under half of the omission traces to an unresolved V gene where checked; the cause of the rest is unknown. That table supplies the V and J calls and clone size; D and trimming were determined from the DNA. Counted in this sample were about 600,000 clones; 97% of them appeared once. The top ten hold roughly 0.055% of the sample.

What the research found in general, with its limitations: Estimated clonotype richness was generally larger for naive than for memory subsets. When several donors were compared, the shared fraction of clonotypes was roughly 4.8% for naive CD4, about 4% for naive CD8, 2.3% for memory CD4, and around 0.37% for memory CD8. Higher generation probabilities were observed for clonotypes shared by all four sorted-subset donors than for non-shared clonotypes. Sampling was restricted to blood, and TCR repertoires in tissue are likely to differ from TCR repertoires in blood. Based on pairwise subsampling, the degree of clonotype sharing among donors was expected to be affected by sequencing depth. Rarefaction of sorted-subset datasets indicated incomplete sequencing despite the large sequencing depth. Because the study included only a small number of donors, the genetic and exposure-history diversity represented was limited.

A word on this clone: Its antigen target is currently unknown. The input lacks base qualities; no much larger clone sits a single base away.

The donors were healthy, HIV-negative adults with no recently reported acute infections or vaccinations. Only Caucasian adults living in Nashville, Tennessee, USA were represented among the donors. Magnetic negative selection was used to enrich CD4+ T cells, after which naive cells were positively selected on CD45RA and the negative fraction became the memory subset. Blood was obtained by leukapheresis, after which PBMCs were separated by Ficoll-Histopaque density gradient centrifugation and cryopreserved in liquid nitrogen vapor phase. Purity and quantity of every magnetically sorted T cell population were checked by analytical flow cytometry. Genomic DNA was isolated from each sorted fraction and quantified by UV absorbance on a Nanodrop 2000c.

Material: naive CD4+ T cells sorted from blood. In light of the paper, this sample's cell subset or site label describes: CD45RA+ positively selected. The TCR originated in a woman in her twenties or thirties in good health. The sequence is built from TRBV28 and TRBJ2-5; possibly the D gene is TRBD2, per 5 matching bases. The sequence in DNA is TGTGCCAGCAGTTCCCGGTTTGGAGGTGGAGAGACCCAGTACTTC. This sequence encodes CASSSRFGGGETQYF.